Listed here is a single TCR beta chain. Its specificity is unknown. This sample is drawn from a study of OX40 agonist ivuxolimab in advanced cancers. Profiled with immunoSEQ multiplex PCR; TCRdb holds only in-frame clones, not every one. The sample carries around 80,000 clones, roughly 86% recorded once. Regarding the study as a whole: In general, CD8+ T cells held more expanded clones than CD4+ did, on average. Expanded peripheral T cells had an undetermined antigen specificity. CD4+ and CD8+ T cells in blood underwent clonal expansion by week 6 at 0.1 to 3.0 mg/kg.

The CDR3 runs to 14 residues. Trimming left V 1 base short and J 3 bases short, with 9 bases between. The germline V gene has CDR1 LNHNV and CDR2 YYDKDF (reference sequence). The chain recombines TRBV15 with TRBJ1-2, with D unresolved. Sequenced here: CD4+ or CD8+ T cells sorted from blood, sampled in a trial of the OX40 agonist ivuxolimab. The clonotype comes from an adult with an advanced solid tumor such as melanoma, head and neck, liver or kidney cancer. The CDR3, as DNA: TGTGCCACCAGCAGAGCCACCGGGGACTATGGCTACACCTTC. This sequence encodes CATSRATGDYGYTF.